This TCR beta chain was recovered during a study of T cell responses to AZD1222 COVID-19 vaccine. TCRdb's table, derived via immunoSEQ multiplex PCR, lists solely in-frame clones and lacks some. The sample consists of about 140,000 clones, roughly 91% of them appearing once. This clone was seen just once. Its antigen is as yet unknown. CDR1 SGHDN and CDR2 FVKESK come from the germline V gene. The CDR3 consists of 14 residues. V lost 0 bases and J 5 bases, leaving 11 bases between the germline ends. Study-wide findings and caveats: Just 5 to 7 AZD1222 recipients were seropositive at baseline.

The chain combines TRBV14 with TRBJ2-7, with D perhaps TRBD1 (5 bases). The source is an adult who received the AZD1222 COVID-19 vaccine. The material sequenced was peripheral blood, taken 28 days after the second AZD1222 dose. This CDR3 reads CASSQDSRRDEQYF. DNA of the CDR3: TGTGCCAGCAGCCAAGATAGTCGCAGGGACGAGCAGTACTTC. Using reference TRBV14 and TRBJ2-7 for the parts outside the CDR3, the full variable domain is EAGVTQFPSHSVIEKGQTVTLRCDPISGHDNLYWYRRVMGKEIKFLLHFVKESKQDESGMPNNRFLAERTGGTYSTLKVQPAELEDSGVYFCASSQDSRRDEQYFGPGTRLTVT.